The clone carrying this T cell receptor (beta chain) was observed a handful of times. Other nucleotide sequences in the sample specify the same CDR3. These data originate in a study of blood T cell repertoires in COVID-19. In the study's own analysis: Amplified reference gene primers provided the basis for estimating nucleated cell counts. Generated by immunoSEQ multiplex PCR, the TCRdb table keeps only in-frame clones and is missing some. That table gives V, J and clone size, and the DNA gave D and trimming. In the table there are about 220,000 clones, 84% of which are singletons. Germline V CDR1 and CDR2: KGHDR, SFDVKD. Trimming took 6 bases from V and 1 from J, leaving 6 bases between them. The CDR3 consists of 12 residues.

The sample comprised peripheral blood. This clonotype was sampled from a woman younger than 45 who had recovered from COVID-19. The chain combines TRBV24-1 with TRBJ2-7; D is possibly TRBD1 (6 bases). This CDR3 is CATSQGSYEQYF. The CDR3 DNA follows: TGTGCCACCAGTCAGGGGTCCTACGAGCAGTACTTC.